These 14 T cell receptor beta chains originate from one sample sequenced in a study of cytotoxic CD8 clonotypes in ibrutinib-treated CLL. Some clones are missing from TCRdb's copy, which holds only in-frame ones; the method was immunoSEQ multiplex PCR. This table holds 200,000 to 250,000 clones, approximately 70% found once. This sample comprised PBMCs, obtained after 12 months of ibrutinib treatment. All receptors derive from a human donor with chronic lymphocytic leukemia.

The chain carries TRBV10-1 and TRBJ2-7; D may be TRBD2 (6 bases). Trimming removed 11 bases from V and 3 bases from J, with 20 bases in between. CDR3 length equals 14 residues. Germline V lookup: CDR1 WNHNN, CDR2 SYGVQD (reference sequence). CDR3 nucleotides: TGCGCCGGATTCCCTCAGGGACTTCACTACGAGCAGTACTTC. Translating gives CAGFPQGLHYEQYF.

The V call is TRBV4-2, the J call TRBJ2-3; maybe TRBD2 (6 bases). V lost 3 bases and J 0 bases, leaving 10 bases between the germline ends. Per the germline V gene, CDR1 is LGHNA and CDR2 is YNFKEQ. This CDR3 contains 15 residues. The CDR3 loop is CASSQKLASTDTQYF. CDR3 DNA: TGTGCCAGCAGCCAGAAACTAGCTAGCACAGATACGCAGTATTTT.

This clone was counted a single time. The chain carries TRBV21-1 and TRBJ2-1; TRBD2, as called in the table, went unchecked against the DNA. TRBV21-1 is an annotated pseudogene. This CDR3 has 14 amino acids. DNA for the CDR3: TGTGCCAGCAGCACCGGAGGGGTTAACGGTGAGCAGTTCTTC. Protein sequence: CASSTGGVNGEQFF.

V is TRBV25-1 and J is TRBJ2-1, with 10 bases aligning to TRBD1. Germline lookup yields CDR1 MGHDK and CDR2 SYGVNS. Trimming cost V 6 bases and J 2 bases; bases outside gene matches: 4. The CDR3 runs 15 residues. CDR3 in amino acids: CASRYGTGAYNEQFF. DNA of the CDR3: TGTGCCAGCAGATATGGGACAGGGGCCTACAATGAGCAGTTCTTC.

The rearrangement joins TRBV5-1 to TRBJ1-2; 7 nucleotides align to TRBD1. J gave up 3 bases and V 2 bases, and 7 bases lay outside the gene matches. The CDR3 length is 15 residues. Per germline, CDR1 SGHRS and CDR2 YFSETQ. In nucleotides, the CDR3 is TGCGCCAGCAGCTTACCTCAGGGGGTGGACTATGGCTACACCTTC. Protein: CASSLPQGVDYGYTF.

This chain joins TRBV18 and TRBJ1-5; a weak D match, TRBD1 (6 bases). This CDR3 is built from 14 residues. Trimming left V 3 bases short and J 3 bases short, with 9 bases between. Germline loops: CDR1 KGHSH, CDR2 LQKENI. CDR3 bases: TGTGCCAGCTCACCGGGACACTACAATCAGCCCCAGCATTTT. This codes for CASSPGHYNQPQHF.

This clone has a single count. CDR3 sequence (DNA): TGTGCCAGCAGTTACTCGATGGCGGGGTCTGAAGCTTTCTTT. Its translation: CASSYSMAGSEAFF. The rearrangement uses TRBV6-5 and TRBJ1-1; D gene uncertain. This CDR3 is 14 amino acids long. Per germline, CDR1 MNHEY and CDR2 SVGAGI. V shed 0 bases and J shed 6 bases, with 11 bases lying between them.

The rearrangement joins TRBV30 to TRBJ1-1; D is uncertain. CDR1 and CDR2 from the germline V gene are GTSNPN and SVGIG (reference sequence). Trimming removed 8 bases at V and 4 bases at J, with 11 bases between. CDR3 length: 11 amino acids. The CDR3 here is CAQQISTEAFF. The CDR3 DNA sequence: TGTGCCCAACAAATTTCCACTGAAGCTTTCTTT.

V is TRBV30 and J is TRBJ1-1; D is unclear. The V end lost 7 bases, the J end lost 1 base, and 7 bases lay between the germline ends. The CDR3 sequence is 11 residues long. Per the germline V gene, CDR1 is GTSNPN and CDR2 is SVGIG (reference sequence). The CDR3 sequence: CALSTNTEAFF. In DNA form, the CDR3 reads TGTGCCTTATCCACGAACACTGAAGCTTTCTTT.

The chain combines TRBV7-9 with TRBJ2-5; possible D gene TRBD2, 6 bases. The V gene lost 2 bases and the J gene lost 2 bases, with 18 bases spanning the gap. The CDR3 contains 17 residues. Germline CDR1 SEHNR, CDR2 FQNEAQ (reference sequence). CDR3: CASSLSSIRTIQETQYF. In DNA, the CDR3 is TGTGCCAGCAGCTTAAGTTCCATACGGACTATACAAGAGACCCAGTACTTC. The full variable domain, rest sourced from reference TRBV7-9 and TRBJ2-5, is DTGVSQNPRHKITKRGQNVTFRCDPISEHNRLYWYRQTLGQGPEFLTYFQNEAQLEKSRLLSDRFSAERPKGSFSTLEIQRTEQGDSAMYLCASSLSSIRTIQETQYFGPGTRLLVL.

The J gene is TRBJ1-2, the V gene TRBV7-2; possibly TRBD1 for D (5 bases). CDR1 and CDR2 from the germline V gene are SGHTA and FQGNSA. V was cut by 5 bases and J by 0 bases, with 13 bases left in between. The CDR3 contains 15 residues. The CDR3 sequence: CASSPGPGTNYGYTF. The CDR3 bases are TGTGCCAGCAGCCCCGGGCCAGGGACTAACTATGGCTACACCTTC.

This clone was counted a few times. The chain links TRBV19 to TRBJ1-2, with TRBD1 matching over 7 bases. Trimming at V came to 6 bases and at J to 4 bases, leaving 11 bases not matched to a gene. The CDR3 is 15 residues long. Per the germline V gene, CDR1 is LNHDA and CDR2 is SQIVND (reference sequence). CDR3 sequence: CASRRTGVASYGYTF. CDR3 in DNA: TGTGCCAGTAGGCGGACAGGCGTGGCGAGCTATGGCTACACCTTC.

This clone has just a few counts. The chain is built from TRBV6-1 and TRBJ2-3; 11 bases line up with TRBD2. V shed 6 bases and J 3 bases; nucleotides not matched to a gene: 5. The V gene's germline CDR1 is MNHNS and CDR2 SASEGT. The CDR3 runs to 15 residues. This CDR3 is CASSVAGGPTDTQYF. For the CDR3, the DNA is TGTGCCAGCAGCGTAGCGGGAGGGCCGACAGATACGCAGTATTTT.

The table lists this clone with a few counts. The chain links TRBV30 to TRBJ2-5; a possible D gene is TRBD2 (6 bases). Deletions cut 5 bases from V and 8 bases from J, with 9 bases between. The CDR3 is made up of 10 amino acids. Germline V gives CDR1 GTSNPN, CDR2 SVGIG (reference sequence). CDR3 region: CAWGDSTQYF. CDR3 sequence (DNA): TGTGCCTGGGGGGACTCAACCCAGTACTTC.